Each of the 25 T cell receptor beta chains below was sequenced from the same sample in a study of control samples from healthy donors and cancer patients. The protocol was immunoSEQ multiplex PCR, while the TCRdb copy is restricted to in-frame clones and leaves out a portion. The sample yields tens of thousands of clones, nearly 90% seen once. Sample: PBMCs. These receptor sequences come from a man aged 55 to 70 with colorectal cancer.

The chain recombines TRBV5-1 with TRBJ2-1; TRBD1 matches 11 bases. V trimming: 4 bases; J trimming: 9 bases; junction bases outside the gene matches: 6. Germline V lookup: CDR1 SGHRS, CDR2 YFSETQ. CDR3 length: 14 amino acids. As DNA, the CDR3 is TGCGCCAGCAGCCCCCGGGACAGGGGGGTTGAGCAGTTCTTC. It specifies CASSPRDRGVEQFF.

This chain connects TRBV6-2 or TRBV6-3 to TRBJ1-5; a weak D match, TRBD1 (5 bases). The CDR3 runs 15 residues. CDR1 and CDR2 (germline): MNHEY, SVGEGT. The V and J ends lost 5 bases and 4 bases respectively, with 15 bases between them. DNA of the CDR3: TGTGCCAGCAGTATCCGCGGGGCTAATAATCAGCCCCAGCATTTT. The encoded protein is CASSIRGANNQPQHF.

The chain employs TRBV2 and TRBJ1-6; 7 bases align to TRBD1. The length of the CDR3 is 14 residues. The J segment lost 10 bases and the V segment lost 6 bases, leaving 9 bases of the junction unmatched. Germline-derived CDR1 and CDR2 are SNHLY and FYNNEI. This chain's CDR3 is CASRVDRRMSPLHF. The CDR3 DNA reads as TGTGCCAGCAGAGTGGACAGGAGAATGTCACCCCTCCACTTT. The full variable domain, with the rest looked up from reference TRBV2 and TRBJ1-6, is EPEVTQTPSHQVTQMGQEVILRCVPISNHLYFYWYRQILGQKVEFLVSFYNNEISEKSEIFDDQFSVERPDGSNFTLKIRSTKLEDSAMYFCASRVDRRMSPLHFGNGTRLTVT.

The chain recombines TRBV5-1 with TRBJ1-6; D not resolved. V lost 5 bases to trimming and J lost 10 bases, with 16 bases between them. The length of the CDR3 is 14 residues. The germline CDR1 and CDR2 sequences are SGHRS and YFSETQ. The CDR3 DNA is TGCGCCAGCAGTCCGGTGGAGGGTTGGTCACCCCTCCACTTT. Encoded protein: CASSPVEGWSPLHF.

V is TRBV3-1 (or the pseudogene TRBV3-2) and J is TRBJ2-1; 11 positions agree with TRBD2. This CDR3 is built from 14 residues. J gave up 6 bases and V 4 bases, and 2 bases lay outside the gene matches. The germline CDR1 and CDR2 sequences are LGHDT and YNNKEL (reference sequence). CDR3 in amino acids: CASSLAGGVNEQFF. DNA for the CDR3: TGTGCCAGCAGCCTAGCGGGGGGGGTCAATGAGCAGTTCTTC.

This clone has only a few counts. The chain recombines TRBV10-1 with TRBJ1-1; no reliable D call. CDR3 length: 12 residues. Germline values: CDR1 WNHNN, CDR2 SYGVQD (reference sequence). The V end was cut by 0 bases, the J end by 11 bases, with 10 bases between. The CDR3 loop is CASSESWGKAFF. The CDR3 DNA follows: TGCGCCAGCAGTGAGTCGTGGGGAAAGGCTTTCTTT.

CDR3 DNA sequence: TGTGCCAGCAGCAAAGACCCCGCGGGAGGCTACACCTTC. Protein product: CASSKDPAGGYTF. The V and J genes are TRBV7-9 and TRBJ1-2; D remains unclear. CDR1 and CDR2 from the germline V gene are SEHNR and FQNEAQ (reference sequence). V was cut by 5 bases and J by 8 bases, with 15 bases left in between. The CDR3 spans 13 residues.

The count of this clone is one. This chain connects TRBV11-3 to TRBJ1-6, with D unresolved. Trimming took off 3 bases at V and 2 bases at J, with 8 bases between the two ends. CDR1 is SGHNT and CDR2 is YENEEA in the germline V gene. The CDR3 has 15 amino acids. The CDR3 is CASSLPGPYNSPLHF. DNA for the CDR3: TGTGCCAGCAGCTTGCCCGGGCCCTATAATTCACCCCTCCACTTT.

The chain carries TRBV30 and TRBJ1-5; D is undetermined. Germline V gives CDR1 GTSNPN, CDR2 SVGIG (reference sequence). V was pared by 1 base and J by 0 bases, with 7 bases between. This CDR3 region has 14 residues. The CDR3 loop is CAWSEGNSNQPQHF. Here the CDR3 DNA reads TGTGCCTGGAGTGAAGGAAATAGCAATCAGCCCCAGCATTTT.

The chain is built from TRBV7-6 and TRBJ2-7, with D tentatively TRBD2 (5 bases). The length of the CDR3 is 14 residues. CDR1 and CDR2 from the germline V gene are SGHVS and FNYEAQ. V lost 5 bases and J 0 bases, leaving 11 bases between the germline ends. The CDR3 DNA is TGTGCCAGCAGCCCCCGGGAATACTCCTACGAGCAGTACTTC. Protein sequence: CASSPREYSYEQYF.

Comments on this clone: In the same sample, other DNA sequences code for this CDR3. The chain joins TRBV5-1 to TRBJ2-2; 7 positions agree with TRBD1. Per the germline V gene, CDR1 is SGHRS and CDR2 is YFSETQ. CDR3 size: 16 residues. V was pared by 0 bases and J by 1 base, with 3 bases of the junction left unmatched. CDR3 DNA: TGCGCCAGCAGCTTGGGTAGGGGGCTGAACACCGGGGAGCTGTTTTTT. It specifies CASSLGRGLNTGELFF.

This chain uses TRBV5-4 with TRBJ2-7; 9 bases fit TRBD2. CDR1 SGHNT and CDR2 YYREEE come from the germline V gene (reference sequence). The trim removed 0 bases at V and 0 bases at J, leaving 4 bases unmatched. The CDR3 length is 16 residues. The chain's CDR3 is CASSLGASGASYEQYF. CDR3 in DNA: TGTGCCAGCAGCTTGGGAGCTAGCGGGGCCTCCTACGAGCAGTACTTC.

J is TRBJ2-7 and V is TRBV3-1 (or the pseudogene TRBV3-2), with D unclear. CDR3 length equals 13 residues. Trimming took 4 bases from V and 3 from J, leaving 10 bases between them. Looked up from germline, CDR1 is LGHDT and CDR2 is YNNKEL (reference sequence). The CDR3 spells CASSLGLRYEQYF. CDR3 coding DNA: TGTGCCAGCAGCCTGGGCCTGCGCTACGAGCAGTACTTC.

V is TRBV21-1 and J is TRBJ1-1; TRBD1 is the table's D call and was not checked against the DNA. TRBV21-1 is given as a pseudogene. The length of the CDR3 is 18 residues. CDR3 loop: CASKKGDNRRTGMNEAFF. The CDR3 nucleotides read TGTGCCAGCAAAAAGGGGGATAACAGAAGAACCGGGATGAATGAAGCTTTCTTT.

The rearrangement joins TRBV6-5 to TRBJ1-4; perhaps TRBD1 as D (5 bases). Germline V gene sequence: CDR1 MNHEY, CDR2 SVGAGI. CDR3 length: 13 residues. V was trimmed by 8 bases and J by 3 bases, leaving 10 bases between them. Here the CDR3 reads CASHGTPNEKLFF. CDR3 bases: TGTGCCAGCCACGGGACGCCTAATGAAAAACTGTTTTTT.

The rearrangement joins TRBV6-2 or TRBV6-3 to TRBJ2-1, with no clear D. The CDR3 has 11 amino acids. The V gene's germline CDR1 is MNHEY and CDR2 SVGEGT. Trimming removed 3 bases from V and 5 bases from J, with 2 bases in between. CDR3 sequence (DNA): TGTGCCAGCAGTTATCACAATGAGCAGTTCTTC. Translating gives CASSYHNEQFF.

The chain recombines TRBV5-1 with TRBJ2-6, with 7 nucleotides matching TRBD1. Per the germline V gene, CDR1 is SGHRS and CDR2 is YFSETQ. This CDR3 spans 17 amino acids. Germline trimming cut 3 bases from V and 4 bases from J; bases unmatched to any gene: 10. This CDR3 reads CASSWGTALRGANVLTF. The CDR3 nucleotides are TGCGCCAGCAGCTGGGGGACAGCCTTGAGGGGGGCCAACGTCCTGACTTTC.

A single count supports this clone. The chain carries TRBV30 and TRBJ1-5; no reliable D call. Germline-derived CDR1 and CDR2 are GTSNPN and SVGIG (reference sequence). The CDR3 has 13 amino acids. V lost 4 bases and J lost 1, with 8 bases in between. CDR3 region: CAWNLDSNQPQHF. CDR3 DNA sequence: TGTGCCTGGAACCTGGACAGCAATCAGCCCCAGCATTTT.

The chain joins TRBV5-5 to TRBJ1-1, with D perhaps matching TRBD1 (5 bases). Trimming pared 7 bases from V and 0 bases from J, leaving 16 bases between. The CDR3 runs to 15 residues. Per germline, CDR1 SGHKS and CDR2 YYEKEE (reference sequence). The CDR3 is CASREGTGMNTEAFF. In nucleotides, the CDR3 is TGTGCCAGCCGAGAAGGGACGGGAATGAACACTGAAGCTTTCTTT.

The chain couples TRBV6-5 to TRBJ2-5; D remains unclear. Germline assignment: CDR1 MNHEY and CDR2 SVGAGI. Between the trimmed V and J ends, which lost 7 bases and 7 bases, there was a span of 7 bases. This CDR3 is built from 10 residues. CDR3 protein: CASTDGTQYF. CDR3 DNA sequence: TGTGCCAGCACGGACGGGACCCAGTACTTC.

The chain joins TRBV7-8 to TRBJ2-5, with D perhaps assigned TRBD1 or TRBD2 (7 bases each). Germline V lookup: CDR1 SGHVS, CDR2 FQNEAQ. V shed 4 bases and J shed 8 bases, with 11 bases lying between them. The CDR3 sequence is 12 residues long. The CDR3 loop is CASSSGGATQYF. The CDR3, as DNA: TGTGCCAGCAGCTCAGGGGGGGCAACCCAGTACTTC.

This rearrangement joins TRBV11-2 to TRBJ1-2, with D uncertain. V lost 5 bases, J lost 0 bases, and 13 bases lay in between. The germline V gene encodes CDR1 SGHAT and CDR2 FQNNGV. The CDR3 is 15 residues long. This chain's CDR3 is CASSPLGGANYGYTF. The CDR3 DNA is TGTGCCAGCAGCCCCCTAGGCGGAGCTAACTATGGCTACACCTTC.

The rearrangement links TRBV19 to TRBJ2-6; D ambiguous. CDR1 is LNHDA, CDR2 SQIVND, per germline (reference sequence). Trimming cost V 4 bases and J 1 base, with 11 bases left between them. The CDR3 has 16 residues. The CDR3, as DNA: TGTGCCAGTAGTAGTGGTCTCGGGTCTGGGGCCAACGTCCTGACTTTC. Encoded protein: CASSSGLGSGANVLTF.

The gene calls are TRBV18 and TRBJ1-4; 7 bases match TRBD1. The V segment lost 3 bases and the J segment 7 bases; nucleotides outside the gene matches: 8. Germline V gives CDR1 KGHSH, CDR2 LQKENI. This CDR3 comprises 15 residues. CDR3 sequence: CASSPEGARIEKLFF. The CDR3 DNA is TGTGCCAGCTCACCGGAGGGGGCGCGAATTGAAAAACTGTTTTTT.

The V gene is TRBV5-1, the J gene TRBJ1-1; TRBD1 matches 9 bases. The V and J ends lost 4 bases and 1 base, in that order; junction bases with no gene match: 8. The CDR3 is made up of 16 amino acids. Germline assignment: CDR1 SGHRS and CDR2 YFSETQ. The CDR3, as DNA: TGCGCCAGCAGCCTCTGGACAGGGGCTTCGAACACTGAAGCTTTCTTT. Protein product: CASSLWTGASNTEAFF.